This T cell receptor beta chain originates from a study of blood T cell repertoires in COVID-19. Generated by immunoSEQ multiplex PCR, the TCRdb table keeps only in-frame clones and is missing some. Of a few hundred thousand clones in the sample, approximately 90% are singletons; the top ten hold approximately 5%. The study drew participants aged about 18 to 95 years from some 23 US areas. Cohort placement rested on clinical history that participants reported themselves. This clone was counted a few times. V was shortened by 0 bases and J by 10 bases, with 15 bases between the two germline ends. The CDR3 runs to 14 residues. Germline V gives CDR1 MNHEY, CDR2 SVGAGI.

This receptor was obtained from a woman aged 25 to 39 who had recovered from COVID-19. Sequenced material: PBMCs or T cells enriched from blood (not recorded which). J is TRBJ1-2 and V is TRBV6-5; D remains ambiguous. The CDR3 bases are TGTGCCAGCAGTTACTCGACTCCGCTCGGACTCTACACCTTC. This gives the protein CASSYSTPLGLYTF.